This TCR beta chain was recorded in a study of OX40 agonist ivuxolimab in advanced cancers. Trimming cost V 4 bases and J 0 bases, with 8 bases left between them. The CDR3 totals 15 residues. Germline CDR1 reads SGHRS; CDR2 reads YFSETQ. Assay: immunoSEQ multiplex PCR; the TCRdb copy retains only in-frame clones and omits some. The data hold around 64,000 clones, with 70% to 90% observed a single time. This receptor was taken from an adult with an advanced solid tumor such as melanoma, head and neck, liver or kidney cancer. The J gene is TRBJ1-6, the V gene TRBV5-1; D unclear. Sequences were derived from CD4+ or CD8+ T cells sorted from blood, sampled in a trial of the OX40 agonist ivuxolimab. CDR3 coding DNA: TGCGCCAGCAGCCCCCGAAGCTCCTATAATTCACCCCTCCACTTT. This encodes CASSPRSSYNSPLHF.